This T cell receptor beta chain is drawn from a study of metastatic and nonmetastatic thyroid tumors. Study-level information: Malignant and benign thyroid patients had repertoires compared in peripheral blood and tumor or nodule tissue.

Every patient was untreated before thyroid surgery. TCRdb recomputed clones from the PCR reads via MiXCR. The sample yields some 26,000 clones, around 3.5% seen once. This clone has a count of ten or more. V lost 0 bases and J lost 2, with 5 bases in between. The germline V gene has CDR1 SGHKS and CDR2 YYEKEE (reference sequence). The CDR3 loop spans 14 amino acids. The receptor comes from a male donor with papillary thyroid cancer or a benign thyroid nodule (not recorded which). Some clones in this sample may be carry-over from other donors' samples. The chain uses TRBV5-5 and TRBJ2-2; no reliable D call. The material sequenced was blood. Here the CDR3 reads CASSLAANTGELFF. CDR3 DNA: TGTGCCAGCAGCTTGGCCGCCAACACCGGGGAGCTGTTTTTT.